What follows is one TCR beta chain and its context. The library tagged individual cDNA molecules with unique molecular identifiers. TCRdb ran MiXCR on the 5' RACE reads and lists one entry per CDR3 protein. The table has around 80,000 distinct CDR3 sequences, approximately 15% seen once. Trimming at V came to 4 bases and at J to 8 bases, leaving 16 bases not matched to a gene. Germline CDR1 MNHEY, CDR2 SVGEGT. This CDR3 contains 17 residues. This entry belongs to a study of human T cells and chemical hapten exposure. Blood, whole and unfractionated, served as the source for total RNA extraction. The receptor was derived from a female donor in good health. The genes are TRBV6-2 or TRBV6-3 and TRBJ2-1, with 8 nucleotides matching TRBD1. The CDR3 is CASSLIRDRSFRHEQFF. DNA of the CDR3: TGTGCCAGCAGTTTAATCCGGGACAGGTCCTTTAGGCATGAGCAGTTCTTC.